Listed here is a single T cell receptor beta chain. This record belongs to a study of blood T cell repertoires in COVID-19. Study at large: Italy, Spain and the United States were the sources of the convalescent and acute COVID-19 samples. T cells, B-cell-depleted T cells, or PBMCs provided the cDNA or gDNA that served as material.

How the authors handled the data: Researchers report that nucleated cell counts were estimated from reference gene primer amplification. Produced via immunoSEQ multiplex PCR; TCRdb's table is partial and in-frame only. V, J and clone size reflect that table, while D and trimming were determined from the DNA. The sample consists of some 83,000 clones, 65% to 85% of them appearing once. Source material: peripheral blood. The sequence was obtained from a man in his sixties with active or convalescent COVID-19.

The chain's CDR3 is CASSDRDRGYNEQFF. As DNA, the CDR3 is TGTGCCAGCAGTGACCGGGACAGGGGTTACAATGAGCAGTTCTTC. This chain uses TRBV25-1 with TRBJ2-1; 10 bases are shared with TRBD1. CDR3 length equals 15 residues. Germline V gene lookup returns CDR1 MGHDK and CDR2 SYGVNS. V trimming: 3 bases; J trimming: 4 bases; junction bases outside the gene matches: 3.